Presented here are 17 T cell receptor beta chains from one specimen sequenced in a study of T cells in Graves' hyperthyroidism and ophthalmopathy (dated by TCRdb to about 2019). Libraries were built with multiplex PCR. This sample was sequenced with an Illumina HiSeq 2000. TCR beta CDR3 regions were amplified from RNA transcripts. The first round of RT-PCR for the TCR CDR3 was performed with the HTBI primer set and the Qiagen OneStep RT-PCR kit. TCRdb passed the public sequencing reads through fastp at Q25 and MiXCR, retaining productive beta sequences. CDR3 protein sequences are deduplicated, and each keeps its most common genes and DNA. For this sample the table gives some 560,000 distinct CDR3 sequences, of which 15% to 17% were detected only once. The ten largest clones capture under 7.5% of the sample. The sample comprised blood. Receptor source: a woman aged 25-40 years with Graves' hyperthyroidism.

The chain links TRBV6-6 to TRBJ1-1, with D unresolved. Germline V gene lookup returns CDR1 MNHNY and CDR2 SVGAGI (reference sequence). The ends were cut back, 0 bases at V and 4 bases at J, with 12 bases in the middle. The CDR3 sequence is 15 residues long. CDR3: CASSYSGGLGTEAFF. The CDR3 nucleotides are TGTGCCAGCAGTTACTCCGGCGGGTTGGGCACTGAAGCTTTCTTT.

This clonotype was seen a handful of times. Given a much more abundant clone one base away, this may be a read error. The J gene is TRBJ1-5, the V gene TRBV2, with D uncertain. Germline CDR1 reads SNHLY; CDR2 reads FYNNEI. The CDR3 consists of 13 residues. Trimming cost V 7 bases and J 4 bases, with 11 bases left between them. CDR3 amino acids: CASTALANQPQHF. The CDR3, as DNA: TGTGCCAGCACTGCCTTGGCTAATCAGCCCCAGCATTTT.

This clonotype occurred a few times. The chain recombines TRBV3-1 with TRBJ2-1; 14 positions match TRBD2. CDR3 length equals 16 residues. Germline CDR1 is LGHDT and CDR2 is YNNKEL (reference sequence). Trimming at V came to 5 bases and at J to 4 bases, leaving 4 bases not matched to a gene. The DNA for the CDR3 is TGTGCCAGCAGCACCCGGACTAGCGGGAGGTACAATGAGCAGTTCTTC. It codes for CASSTRTSGRYNEQFF.

In this sample, this clonotype turned up a few times. The chain's CDR3 is CASSPPSSGGTGELFF. The CDR3 DNA sequence: TGTGCCAGCTCACCGCCTTCTAGCGGGGGCACCGGGGAGCTGTTTTTT. The chain carries TRBV18 and TRBJ2-2, with 10 bases aligning to TRBD2. The CDR3 length is 16 residues. J was trimmed by 4 bases and V by 3 bases; bases with no gene match: 5. Germline values: CDR1 KGHSH, CDR2 LQKENI.

This clonotype was counted ten times or more. The chain is built from TRBV18 and TRBJ1-1; D uncertain. Germline loops: CDR1 KGHSH, CDR2 LQKENI. The length of the CDR3 is 15 residues. The V end lost 0 bases, the J end lost 1 base, and 9 bases lay between the germline ends. Written as DNA, the CDR3 is TGTGCCAGCTCACCACCGGGAGCTACGAACACTGAAGCTTTCTTT. It translates to CASSPPGATNTEAFF.

In its sample, this clonotype was seen a few times. The V and J genes are TRBV13 and TRBJ2-2, with 10 nucleotides matching TRBD2. The CDR3 contains 16 residues. The germline CDR1 and CDR2 sequences are PRHDT and FYEKMQ (reference sequence). Trimming at V came to 5 bases and at J to 3 bases, leaving 6 bases not matched to a gene. The CDR3 DNA sequence: TGTGCCAGCAGCACGAGCGGGAGGGCCTACACCGGGGAGCTGTTTTTT. Protein sequence: CASSTSGRAYTGELFF.

The sample holds many counts of this clonotype. The genes are TRBV28 and TRBJ1-1, with a tentative D call TRBD1 (5 bases). The V gene lost 2 bases and the J gene lost 7 bases, with 11 bases spanning the gap. The CDR3 loop spans 13 amino acids. Germline CDR1 is MDHEN and CDR2 is SYDVKM. CDR3 loop: CASSLAVGGEAFF. The CDR3 region has the DNA TGTGCCAGCAGTTTAGCAGTGGGGGGTGAAGCTTTCTTT.

V usage is TRBV7-9 and J usage is TRBJ2-3, with 10 bases aligning to TRBD2. The V and J ends lost 5 bases and 1 base, in that order; junction bases with no gene match: 3. The CDR3 loop spans 15 amino acids. In germline, CDR1 is SEHNR, CDR2 FQNEAQ (reference sequence). CDR3 nucleotides: TGTGCCAGCAGCCACCTAGCGGGAGGCACAGATACGCAGTATTTT. Translation gives CASSHLAGGTDTQYF.

The V gene is TRBV24-1, the J gene TRBJ2-1; no definite D call. Between the trimmed V and J ends, which lost 3 bases and 9 bases, there was a span of 11 bases. Germline assignment: CDR1 KGHDR and CDR2 SFDVKD. The CDR3 length is 13 residues. In DNA form, the CDR3 reads TGTGCCACCAGTGATGTACTAACGGGTGAGCAGTTCTTC. It yields the protein CATSDVLTGEQFF.

This clonotype appeared many times. The chain combines TRBV30 with TRBJ1-1; 8 nucleotides match TRBD1. Germline V gene lookup returns CDR1 GTSNPN and CDR2 SVGIG (reference sequence). V lost 3 bases to trimming and J lost 3 bases; unmatched junction nucleotides: 3. This CDR3 comprises 13 residues. The CDR3 DNA is TGTGCCTGGAGGGCGACAGGGGACACTGAAGCTTTCTTT. Residues: CAWRATGDTEAFF.

This clonotype has a count of ten or more. V is TRBV7-9 and J is TRBJ2-3; D is possibly TRBD2 (6 bases). V was shortened by 5 bases and J by 7 bases, with 28 bases between the two germline ends. This CDR3 is 18 amino acids long. CDR1 is SEHNR, CDR2 FQNEAQ, per germline (reference sequence). CDR3 DNA sequence: TGTGCCAGCAGCGCCGCCCCGTCCGGGACTTCTGGCTCATATACGCAGTATTTT. Translation: CASSAAPSGTSGSYTQYF.

Many counts were recorded for this clonotype. This sequence joins TRBV4-1 and TRBJ2-7; possibly TRBD1 or TRBD2 for D (5 bases each). CDR1 MGHRA and CDR2 YSYEKL come from the germline V gene. Trimming pared 3 bases from V and 4 bases from J, leaving 13 bases between. This CDR3 region has 14 residues. In DNA, the CDR3 is TGCGCCAGCAGCCAGGGGACCCTCTCATACGAGCAGTACTTC. Its protein is CASSQGTLSYEQYF.

This clonotype occurred many times. This CDR3 is CASSLASGASTDTQYF. CDR3 in DNA: TGTGCCAGCAGCTTAGCGAGCGGGGCCAGCACAGATACGCAGTATTTT. This chain connects TRBV7-6 to TRBJ2-3; TRBD2 matches 7 bases. The V gene's germline CDR1 is SGHVS and CDR2 FNYEAQ. V gave up 0 bases and J gave up 0 bases; unmatched junction bases: 3. The length of the CDR3 is 16 residues.

This clonotype appeared a few times. The gene calls are TRBV13 and TRBJ2-3; D tentatively reads TRBD1 or TRBD2 (5 bases each). V lost 4 bases, J lost 0 bases, and 17 bases lay in between. Germline V gives CDR1 PRHDT, CDR2 FYEKMQ (reference sequence). CDR3 length equals 17 residues. The CDR3 nucleotides read TGTGCCAGCAGCTCCAAGGGGAGCGGCACTAGCACAGATACGCAGTATTTT. Translation: CASSSKGSGTSTDTQYF. The entire variable domain, with the rest obtained from reference TRBV13 and TRBJ2-3, is as follows: AAGVIQSPRHLIKEKRETATLKCYPIPRHDTVYWYQQGPGQDPQFLISFYEKMQSDKGSIPDRFSAQQFSDYHSELNMSSLELGDSALYFCASSSKGSGTSTDTQYFGPGTRLTVL.

This clonotype was counted many times. The chain has TRBV20-1 and TRBJ2-3, with D hard to call. The CDR3 extends over 15 amino acids. Trimming cost V 3 bases and J 1 base, with 14 bases left between them. Germline CDR1 reads DFQATT; CDR2 reads SNEGSKA (reference sequence). CDR3 sequence reads: CSARGGATGTDTQYF. CDR3 bases: TGCAGTGCTAGGGGTGGCGCTACAGGCACAGATACGCAGTATTTT.

The V call is TRBV7-2, the J call TRBJ1-5, with D uncertain. The CDR3 spans 15 residues. Germline V gene data show CDR1 as SGHTA and CDR2 as FQGNSA. The V gene lost 0 bases and the J gene lost 6 bases, with 12 bases spanning the gap. The CDR3 reads CASSLAGGVSQPQHF. Written as DNA, the CDR3 is TGTGCCAGCAGCTTAGCTGGCGGGGTCTCTCAGCCCCAGCATTTT.

At least ten counts were recorded for this clonotype. The rearrangement joins TRBV20-1 to TRBJ2-7, with D possibly TRBD2 on 5 matching bases. Deletions cut 4 bases from V and 0 bases from J, with 10 bases between. Germline V CDR1 and CDR2: DFQATT, SNEGSKA (reference sequence). The CDR3 length is 13 residues. The CDR3 is CSANAGISYEQYF. The CDR3 DNA sequence: TGCAGTGCTAATGCCGGGATCTCCTACGAGCAGTACTTC.